The clone carrying this T cell receptor (beta chain) was detected a few times. What it binds is unknown. Germline V gene lookup returns CDR1 SNHLY and CDR2 FYNNEI. The CDR3 totals 15 residues. The V segment lost 2 bases and the J segment 3 bases; nucleotides outside the gene matches: 4. The data originate from a study of cytomegalovirus exposure and HLA in healthy donors. Looking at the study overall: Unique TCRs from HLA-typed donors, 65 million to 85 million of them, were held in an early data release.

Overall study findings and caveats: Several of the most significant clusters appeared linked to common viral pathogens, based on a later analysis. 87-base-pair reads could not separate some V segments, including TRBV6-2 and TRBV6-3.

PCR amplification relied on 60 Vbeta primers (plus 13 Jbeta primers). The data were produced by immunoSEQ multiplex PCR, yet TCRdb's version contains in-frame clones alone and is incomplete. The sample includes roughly 140,000 clones, roughly 62% seen only once; the top ten take roughly 4%. This clonotype was sampled from a man in his sixties in good health and CMV-seronegative. The chain employs TRBV2 and TRBJ1-5; 7 bases agree with TRBD1. Sample: PBMCs. The CDR3, as DNA: TGTGCCAGCAGTGAATACGACAGGGTCAATCAGCCCCAGCATTTT. This sequence encodes CASSEYDRVNQPQHF.